This TCR beta chain was obtained from a study of graft-versus-host responses after intestinal transplantation. Study summary: Tacrolimus and steroids were given for two to four years to all recipients after anti-thymocyte globulin induction.

This clone came up once. Its antigen is unknown. Some clones are missing from TCRdb's copy, which holds only in-frame ones; the method was immunoSEQ multiplex PCR. The sample consists of about 93,000 clones, 90% to 95% of them appearing once. This sequence originates from a human donor who received an intestinal transplant. Specimen: unstimulated CD8+ T cells sorted from spleen or lymph node cells, collected before intestinal transplant.

The CDR3 loop is CASSQVQGDFYGYTF. Here the CDR3 DNA reads TGTGCCAGCAGCCAAGTACAGGGCGACTTCTATGGCTACACCTTC. The chain recombines TRBV4-2 with TRBJ1-2, with a tentative D call TRBD1 (6 bases). The germline gives CDR1 LGHNA, CDR2 YNFKEQ. Trimming removed 1 base at V and 4 bases at J, with 13 bases between. The CDR3 has 15 residues.